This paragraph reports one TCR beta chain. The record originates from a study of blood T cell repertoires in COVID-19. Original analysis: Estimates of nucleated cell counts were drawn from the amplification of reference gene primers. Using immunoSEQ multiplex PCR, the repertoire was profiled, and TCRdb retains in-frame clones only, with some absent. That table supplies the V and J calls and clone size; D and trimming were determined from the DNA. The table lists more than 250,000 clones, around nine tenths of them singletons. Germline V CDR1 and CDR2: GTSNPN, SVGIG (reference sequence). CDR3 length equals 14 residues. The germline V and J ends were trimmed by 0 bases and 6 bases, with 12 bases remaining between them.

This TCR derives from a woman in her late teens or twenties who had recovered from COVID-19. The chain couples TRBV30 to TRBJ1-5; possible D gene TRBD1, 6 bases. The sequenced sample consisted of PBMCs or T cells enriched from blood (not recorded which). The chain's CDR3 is CAWSVRGRGQPQHF. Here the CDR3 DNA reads TGTGCCTGGAGTGTACGCGGCAGGGGTCAGCCCCAGCATTTT. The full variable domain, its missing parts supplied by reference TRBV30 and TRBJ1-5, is SQTIHQWPATLVQPVGSPLSLECTVEGTSNPNLYWYRQAAGRGLQLLFYSVGIGQISSEVPQNLSASRPQDRQFILSSKKLLLSDSGFYLCAWSVRGRGQPQHFGDGTRLSIL.